These T cell receptor beta chains were read from a single sample in a study of CD8+CD57+ T cells in acquired aplastic anemia. TCRdb recomputed calls from the reads with MiXCR, one row per CDR3 protein. The sample lists over 250,000 distinct CDR3 sequences, roughly 61% occurring once. Sequenced material: sorted CD4+, CD8+, or CD8+CD57+ T cells (not recorded which) from PBMCs. Receptors originate from a human donor with aplastic anemia. Both conserved end residues are trimmed from each CDR3. Fields, in order: CDR3 protein, V gene.

ASRADIASGNTIY TRBV2
ASSLGGGLDNQPQH TRBV12-3/TRBV12-4
ASSQEWVRLAGASSYNEQF TRBV4-1
ASSSSGRANEQF TRBV10-1
ASSTDDSPLH TRBV5-1
ASSRNGLAGDTGELF TRBV7-3
ASSLAETNSPLH TRBV7-6
SVEDQTGPSYEQY TRBV29-1
ASSLRTQRHTQY TRBV7-2
ASSFGTGTQETQY TRBV7-8
SASYINTEAF TRBV20-1
ASKRTNTGELF TRBV10-1
ASSTGTASNQPQH TRBV19
ASSELGLAGEETQY TRBV2
ASGSYEQY TRBV7-9
ASSPRLNTGELF TRBV12-3/TRBV12-4
ASSLGPGTSTDTQY TRBV12-3/TRBV12-4
ASSLAGGVPHNEQF TRBV5-4
ASSLGTGEKY TRBV7-9
SARDLSQAGGNSYEQY TRBV20-1
ASRTENSNQPQH TRBV10-3
ASSPTGTGEETQY TRBV11-1
ASSQGRGNQPQH TRBV12-5
ASSPRGGTNEKLF TRBV6-1
ASSPRRDDGYGYT TRBV18
ASSLEQSDIQY TRBV5-1
ASSSAGTSGGYNERF TRBV7-3
ASSLSRTGGRETQY TRBV5-1
ASRPAGTVNSPLH TRBV12-3/TRBV12-4
ASSLEGAGGGTYSPLH TRBV5-1
ASRLAGVSTDTQY TRBV3-1
ASSLAVPLTSGGYNEQF TRBV7-8
ASSERSTLNTEAF TRBV10-1
ASSNLGRLVEETQY TRBV7-9
ASSLVWETDTQY TRBV11-2
SASLGTSGRETYEQY TRBV20-1
ASGSLEAGNSYEQY TRBV2
ASSHRGEDSSYEQY TRBV9
ASSYGQGAIDEAF TRBV7-2
ASSSNRVNTEAF TRBV7-9
ASSPDRSRADT TRBV18
SATIAGAQYGYT TRBV20-1
ASSSRQGVTDTQY TRBV19
ASSLRASSQETQY TRBV19
SARDGGLAGIYEQY TRBV20-1
SVMFRQGTSPLH TRBV20-1
SVTTPTEAF TRBV20-1
ATSDWAGNNEQF TRBV24-1
ASSVGRDRLSGNTIY TRBV5-6
ASSPQGVSGANVLT TRBV7-9
ASSDRGRRGYT TRBV19
SARDLRALYGYT TRBV20-1
ASSHEGGGKETQY TRBV5-8
AIRGQTDNEQF TRBV10-3
ASSVAGGHNEQF TRBV25-1
ASTPFPYSNQPQH TRBV6-9
ASSLREVGPQH TRBV5-8
ASSYSKQGQPQH TRBV6-5
ATVVGRGETQY TRBV24-1